The rows below give T cell receptor beta chains drawn from one sample of a study of lymphopenia after photon versus proton radiotherapy. Repertoires were generated with immunoSEQ multiplex PCR, while TCRdb's copy carries only in-frame clones and drops some. Of 6,500 to 8,500 clones listed, 85% to 95% were seen once; the top ten hold 1.5% to 2%. The specimen was peripheral blood, collected from a patient treated with photon-based radiotherapy. Receptor source: a woman aged 45-65 years with cholangiocarcinoma. Both conserved end residues are part of each CDR3. The order of the fields is V gene, clone size, CDR3 protein. A clone size is listed for some rows: how often the clone was seen (once, few, many), or a class if it is expanded.

>TRBV7-2|-
CASSLAATTNTGELFF
>TRBV25-1|once
CASSKQGLTYEQYF
>TRBV15|once
CATSREQGVGELFF
>TRBV19|-
CATSGQGAGTGELFF
>TRBV4-3|-
CASSQNIGIYEQYF
>TRBV7-9|once
CASSLGTGGDYNEQFF
>TRBV2|-
CASSGPGKRDGYTF
>TRBV6-6|-
CASIGLAGGGGYEQYF
>TRBV11-2|-
CAIKGLNTEAFF
>TRBV11-2|-
CASSLGRGWNYGYTF
>TRBV11-3|-
CASSLLGTGELFF
>TRBV5-5|-
CASSWDRVVGAYEQYF
>TRBV5-6|-
CASSWGTGTSSYEQYF
>TRBV19|-
CASSIRQGKIADTQYF
>TRBV11-3|-
CASSLGSAVNTEAFF
>TRBV15|-
CATSRGPEADKNIQLLRAFF
>TRBV6-5|-
CASSYTGDTQYF
>TRBV19|once
CASSIRGQGSEAFF
>TRBV4-1|-
CASSRLPMEKLFF
>TRBV7-9|-
CASSVGQSNTGELFF
>TRBV11-3|-
CASSLVGSSGNTIYF
>TRBV2|-
CASSQGVYEQYF
>TRBV9|-
CASSVALAGNGELFF
>TRBV11-2|-
CASRTGGVNTEAFF
>TRBV19|-
CASSINLPGALGYTF
>TRBV28|-
CASNPSGPVEGAFF
>TRBV5-1|-
CASSTGTEETQYF
>TRBV5-4|-
CASSPARVKYGYTF
>TRBV15|-
CATSRDLGGINQPQHF
>TRBV18|-
CASSPETWATNEKLFF
>TRBV27|-
CASSPMALQGNQPQHF
>TRBV12-5|-
CASGLWVRGASGKLFF
>TRBV21-1|-
CASRPQVTTNEKLFF
>TRBV5-6|-
CASSLGVGTGSYEQYF
>TRBV7-2|-
CASSPERAYTIYF
>TRBV10-3|-
CAISDVGDTQYF
>TRBV11-2|once
CASSSSEPPNEQFF
>TRBV10-2|-
CASGETGGNTEAFF
>TRBV27|-
CASSLSINNSPLHF
>TRBV27|-
CASSLSFGANAYEQYF
>TRBV2|-
CASSEATSGRETQYF
>TRBV5-1|once
CASRFVDKNTEAFF
>TRBV30|-
CAWSPAGDGYTF
>TRBV18|-
CASSPPGGAPDEQYF
>TRBV18|-
CASSPPVVGNYGYTF
>TRBV11-2|-
CASSPPTGFTEAFF
>TRBV19|-
CASSRRLGTVDAFF
>TRBV25-1|-
CASSSETRGLYGYTF
>TRBV5-1|-
CASSPGQGSGANVLTF
>TRBV11-2|-
CASSLEGFGAGRDYGYTF
>TRBV5-1|-
CASSLERHYEQYF
>TRBV18|-
CASSPDRSPSYEQYF
>TRBV9|-
CASSVELAGGGNEQFF
>TRBV30|-
CAWTLGGAGEKLFF
>TRBV7-2|-
CASSLVFSESSYEQYF
>TRBV7-2|once
CASSLAGDMAQHF
>TRBV4-3|-
CASSLGTSGGEQFF
>TRBV19|-
CASSTSLETEAFF
>TRBV5-1|once
CASGPEGNPQGTSTDTQYF